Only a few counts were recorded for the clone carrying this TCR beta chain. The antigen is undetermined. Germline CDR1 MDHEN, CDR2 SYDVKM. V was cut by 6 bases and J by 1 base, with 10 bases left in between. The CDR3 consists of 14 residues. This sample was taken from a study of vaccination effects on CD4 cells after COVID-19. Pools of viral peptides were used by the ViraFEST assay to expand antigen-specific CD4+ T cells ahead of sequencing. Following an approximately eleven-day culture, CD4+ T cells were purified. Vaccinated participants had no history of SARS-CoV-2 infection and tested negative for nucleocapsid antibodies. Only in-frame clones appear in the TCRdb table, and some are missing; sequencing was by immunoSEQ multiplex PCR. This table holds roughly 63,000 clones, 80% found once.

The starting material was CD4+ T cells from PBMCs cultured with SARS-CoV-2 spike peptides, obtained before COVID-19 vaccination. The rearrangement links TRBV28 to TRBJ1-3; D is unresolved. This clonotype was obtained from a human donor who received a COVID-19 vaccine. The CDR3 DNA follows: TGTGCCAGCAGCTCGTTTTATTCTGGAAACACCATATATTTT. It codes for CASSSFYSGNTIYF.